The 12 T cell receptor beta chains given below trace back to one sample, sequenced in a study of CD8+CD57+ T cells in acquired aplastic anemia. Genomic DNA, serving as template, underwent TCR beta VDJ and CDR3 profiling. TCRdb ran MiXCR on the reads and lists one entry per CDR3 protein. The repertoire holds 400,000 to 450,000 distinct CDR3 sequences, with roughly 64% as singletons. The sample consisted of sorted CD4+, CD8+, or CD8+CD57+ T cells (not recorded which) from PBMCs. The receptors come from a human donor in good health, serving as a control.

J is TRBJ1-5 and V is TRBV5-6; D uncertain. Germline V gives CDR1 SGHDT, CDR2 YYEEEE. This CDR3 spans 12 amino acids. Trimming removed 6 bases from V and 7 bases from J, with 11 bases in between. The CDR3 DNA sequence: TGTGCCAGCACCACACCGTTCCAGCCCCAGCATTTT. Its protein is CASTTPFQPQHF.

V and J are TRBV6-5 and TRBJ1-1; D ambiguous. V lost 2 bases, J lost 12 bases, and 10 bases lay in between. Germline V gene lookup returns CDR1 MNHEY and CDR2 SVGAGI. The CDR3 runs 11 residues. CDR3 in amino acids: CASSYGKITFF. For the CDR3, the DNA is TGTGCCAGCAGTTACGGGAAGATAACTTTCTTT.

This chain uses TRBV10-1 with TRBJ2-1, with D unclear. Germline CDR1 and CDR2: WNHNN and SYGVQD (reference sequence). V lost 7 bases and J lost 16, with 29 bases in between. The CDR3 is 15 residues long. CDR3 bases: TGCGCCAGCATCACCAAGAAGCACAGATACACAGAGTATTTCTTC. Translated: CASITKKHRYTEYFF.

Comments on this clonotype: The junction and the germline gene differ at one end; a read error may be behind it. V and J are TRBV9 and TRBJ2-1; D is possibly TRBD1 (5 bases). CDR1 and CDR2 from the germline V gene are SGDLS and YYNGEE. This CDR3 is 15 amino acids long. This chain's CDR3 is CASSGQSTSYNGQFF. DNA of the CDR3: TGTGCCAGCAGCGGACAGAGCACCTCCTACAATGGGCAGTTCTTC.

This clonotype was seen many times. The CDR3 loop reads CASSLGQADYEQYF. CDR3 nucleotide sequence: TGCGCCAGCAGCTTGGGACAGGCGGATTACGAGCAGTACTTC. The chain has TRBV5-1 and TRBJ2-7; D is possibly TRBD1 (6 bases). The CDR3 runs to 14 residues. Trimming removed 0 bases at V and 4 bases at J, with 11 bases between. Looked up from germline, CDR1 is SGHRS and CDR2 is YFSETQ.

Many counts were recorded for this clonotype. This chain connects TRBV20-1 to TRBJ1-5; 9 positions match TRBD1. The junction had 5 bases not matched to a gene; V was cut back by 1 base and J by 4 bases. The CDR3 has 15 residues. Germline-derived CDR1 and CDR2 are DFQATT and SNEGSKA (reference sequence). CDR3 sequence (DNA): TGCAGTGCTAGAGCAACAGGGGGCTGGAATCAGCCCCAGCATTTT. Its translation: CSARATGGWNQPQHF.

In this sample, this clonotype turned up many times. The chain's CDR3 is CASSFGPLYEQYF. The CDR3, as DNA: TGCGCCAGCAGCTTTGGACCCCTCTACGAGCAGTACTTC. The chain carries TRBV5-1 and TRBJ2-7; D not certain. The CDR3 contains 13 residues. Germline V CDR1 and CDR2: SGHRS, YFSETQ. The ends were cut back, 2 bases at V and 3 bases at J, with 9 bases in the middle.

The gene calls are TRBV24-1 and TRBJ2-1, with D possibly matching TRBD2 (5 bases). The CDR3 length is 15 residues. The V gene lost 7 bases and the J gene lost 0 bases, with 12 bases spanning the gap. Germline CDR1 is KGHDR and CDR2 is SFDVKD. CDR3 protein: CATSGTGSSYNEQFF. In nucleotides, the CDR3 is TGTGCCACCAGCGGAACTGGGAGCTCCTACAATGAGCAGTTCTTC.

This clonotype was detected once. V is TRBV6-6 and J is TRBJ1-5, with 7 bases fitting TRBD1. Germline V gene sequence: CDR1 MNHNY, CDR2 SVGAGI (reference sequence). Losses at the gene ends were 7 bases for V and 1 base for J; bases not matched to a gene: 7. This CDR3 has 15 amino acids. CDR3 amino acids: CASTMNRGSNQPQHF. CDR3 bases: TGTGCCAGCACCATGAACAGGGGAAGCAATCAGCCCCAGCATTTT.

Comment on this clonotype: Since a much larger clone is just one base distant, this may be a read error. J is TRBJ1-1 and V is TRBV6-5; TRBD1 is a possible D gene (5 bases). Trimming stripped 4 bases from V and 6 bases from J, with 15 bases between. This CDR3 is built from 14 residues. The germline CDR1 and CDR2 sequences are MNHEY and SVGAGI. CDR3 residues: CASSFWVGAAEAFF. In DNA, the CDR3 is TGTGCCAGCAGTTTTTGGGTAGGGGCGGCTGAAGCTTTCTTT.

This rearrangement joins TRBV29-1 to TRBJ1-1; D gene ambiguous. The CDR3 is 10 residues long. Trimming shortened V by 5 bases and J by 11 bases, and 12 bases separated the two germline ends. Germline V gene lookup returns CDR1 SQVTM and CDR2 ANQGSEA. The CDR3 DNA is TGCAGCGTTTTTGACGGGTTGGCTTTCTTT. Its protein product is CSVFDGLAFF.

The chain combines TRBV20-1 with TRBJ1-6; 7 bases are a match to TRBD1. Germline trimming cut 6 bases from V and 14 bases from J; bases unmatched to any gene: 7. This CDR3 contains 11 residues. Per germline, CDR1 DFQATT and CDR2 SNEGSKA (reference sequence). The DNA for the CDR3 is TGCAGTGCGCGGTACGACAGGGCCCTCCACTTT. As protein: CSARYDRALHF.